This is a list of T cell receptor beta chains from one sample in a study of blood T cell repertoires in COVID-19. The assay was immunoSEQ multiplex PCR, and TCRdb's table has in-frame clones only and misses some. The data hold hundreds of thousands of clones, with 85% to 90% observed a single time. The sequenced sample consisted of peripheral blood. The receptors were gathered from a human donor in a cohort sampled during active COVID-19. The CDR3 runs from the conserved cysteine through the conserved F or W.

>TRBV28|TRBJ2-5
CASSPPPGREKETQYF
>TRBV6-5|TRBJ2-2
CASSRTGGYGELFF
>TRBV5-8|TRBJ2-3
CASSSRDRGITDTQYF
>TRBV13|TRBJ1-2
CASSPRGGSDYGYTF
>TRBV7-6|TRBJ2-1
CASSRVQGSSRNEQFF
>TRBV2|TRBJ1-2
CASSVPTGAYGYTF
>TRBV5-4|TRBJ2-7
CASSLRDNSYEQYF
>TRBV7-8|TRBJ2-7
CASSLRGQTGSGEQYF
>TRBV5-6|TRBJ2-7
CASSPPGQGWGEQYF
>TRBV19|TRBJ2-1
CASTLPGLINEQFF
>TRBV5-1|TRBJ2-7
CASSPQGAGEQYF
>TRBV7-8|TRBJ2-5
CASSLVLAGLRTQYF
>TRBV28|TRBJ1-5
CATAAGGYQPQHF
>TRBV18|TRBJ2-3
CASSSEASGSSDTQYF
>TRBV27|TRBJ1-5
CASSLTGQLANQPQHF
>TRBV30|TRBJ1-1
CAWSGWSAITEAFF
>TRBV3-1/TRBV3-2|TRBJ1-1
CASSRVFGGTEAFF
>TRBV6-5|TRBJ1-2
CASRTGGTYGYTF
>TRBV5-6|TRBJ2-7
CASSLGLAGGSYEQYF
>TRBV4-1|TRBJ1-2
CASSQDRGGSNYGYTF
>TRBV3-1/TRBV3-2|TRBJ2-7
CASSQGPIWTSNYEQYF
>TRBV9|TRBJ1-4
CASSKRGQNEKLFF
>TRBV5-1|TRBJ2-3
CASSSLAPRTDTQYF
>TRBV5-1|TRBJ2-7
CASSSGTGYNEQYF
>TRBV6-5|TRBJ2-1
CASSRDSHHEQFF
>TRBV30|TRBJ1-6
CAWSVGPSGPTTNSPLHF
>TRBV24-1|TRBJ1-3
CATSDLENRGASGNTIYF
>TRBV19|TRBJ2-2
CASKTRGLVGTGELFF
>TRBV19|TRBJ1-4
CASSLAGANEKLFF
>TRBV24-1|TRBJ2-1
CATSDMGQRHNEQFF
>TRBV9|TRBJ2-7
CASSVGWDRGYEQYF
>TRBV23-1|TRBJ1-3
CATSGVPGNTIYF
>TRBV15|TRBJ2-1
CATSRDPGLEQFF
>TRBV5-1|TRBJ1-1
CASSVFGQSSTEAFF
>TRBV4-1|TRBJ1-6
CASRTPGGSPLHF
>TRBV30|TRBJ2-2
CAWSLSGRATGELFF
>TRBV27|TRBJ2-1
CASSFQGSHEQFF
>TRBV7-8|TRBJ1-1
CASSRTRGTEAFF
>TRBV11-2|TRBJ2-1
CASSLVWGGQEQFF
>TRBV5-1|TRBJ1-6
CASSLGRTGESPLHF
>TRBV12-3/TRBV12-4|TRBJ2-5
CASSSAAEGTQYF
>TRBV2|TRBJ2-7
CASSARQGPYEQYF
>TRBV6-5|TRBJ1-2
CASSYASFYGYTF
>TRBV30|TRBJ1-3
CAWSRREGNTIYF
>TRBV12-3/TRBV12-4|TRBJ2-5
CASSPLAAATQYF
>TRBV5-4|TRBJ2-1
CASSAGTASYNEQFF
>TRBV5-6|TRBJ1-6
CASSLRETGGALEPLHF
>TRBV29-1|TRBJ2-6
CSVRVVEGANVLTF
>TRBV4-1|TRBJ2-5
CASSYNRGDGGTQYF
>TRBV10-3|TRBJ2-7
CATSPDRGYEQYF
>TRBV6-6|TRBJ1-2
CASRNSGQPSNYGYTF
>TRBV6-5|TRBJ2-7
CASRLTGDHEQYF
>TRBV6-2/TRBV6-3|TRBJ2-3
CASSYELAGTDTQYF
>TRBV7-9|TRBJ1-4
CASSLGQGREEKLFF
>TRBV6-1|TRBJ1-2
CASSELPSGGYTF
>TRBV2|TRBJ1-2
CASSEDNTGDGYTF
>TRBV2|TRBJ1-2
CASSEPGTGVNYGYTF